Shown below are 18 T cell receptor beta chains from a single sample sequenced in a study of T cells expressing NK-cell markers. TCRdb re-called the 5' RACE reads; every CDR3 protein appears as one record, without DNA. The data include under 600,000 distinct CDR3 sequences; the top ten clones carry 1.4%. The material sequenced was blood T cells: a sorted CD56 or NKG2C T cell subset, CD4+ or CD8+ T cells, or bulk PBMC T cells (not recorded which). The origin of the receptors is a woman aged 45-65 years in good health.

The CDR3: CASSFRRQAEAFF. The chain links TRBV11-2 to TRBJ1-1. The CDR3 loop spans 13 amino acids. CDR1 and CDR2 (germline): SGHAT, FQNNGV. The entire variable domain, with the rest obtained from reference TRBV11-2 and TRBJ1-1, is as follows: EAGVAQSPRYKIIEKRQSVAFWCNPISGHATLYWYQQILGQGPKLLIQFQNNGVVDDSQLPKDRFSAERLKGVDSTLKIQPAKLEDSAVYLCASSFRRQAEAFFGQGTRLTVV.

The genes are TRBV5-1 and TRBJ2-3; the D call from TCRdb, TRBD1, cannot be confirmed without DNA. Germline V CDR1 and CDR2: SGHRS, YFSETQ. The CDR3 totals 15 residues. This chain's CDR3 is CASSPAGDRTDTQYF.

This sequence joins TRBV11-3 and TRBJ2-3; TCRdb's D call of TRBD1 is untestable without DNA. Germline-derived CDR1 and CDR2 are SGHNT and YENEEA. The CDR3 is 11 residues long. The CDR3 sequence: CASSAGGKQYF.

The V and J genes are TRBV12-3 or TRBV12-4 and TRBJ1-3. The CDR3 runs 13 residues. CDR3 protein: CASRTPGGNTIYF.

V and J are TRBV6-1 and TRBJ1-6. Germline CDR1 is MNHNS and CDR2 is SASEGT. The CDR3 consists of 13 residues. This CDR3 is CASSESWGSPLHF.

The chain links TRBV2 to TRBJ2-6; TCRdb lists TRBD2, though no DNA is available to test this call. This CDR3 region has 15 residues. Germline V gene sequence: CDR1 SNHLY, CDR2 FYNNEI. The CDR3 loop reads CASSERTLIANVLTF.

The chain recombines TRBV10-3 with TRBJ2-4. CDR1 is ENHRY, CDR2 SYGVKD, per germline. The CDR3 runs 15 residues. The CDR3 sequence: CAISVGLSAKNIQYF.

The J gene is TRBJ2-1, the V gene TRBV7-9; TCRdb picks TRBD1, but there is no DNA to check that call. The CDR3 is 15 residues long. In germline, CDR1 is SEHNR, CDR2 FQNEAQ (reference sequence). The CDR3 loop is CASSPREANSNEQFF.

The chain couples TRBV27 to TRBJ2-1; TCRdb picks TRBD1, but there is no DNA to check that call. Germline loops: CDR1 MNHEY, CDR2 SMNVEV (reference sequence). The CDR3 contains 14 residues. The CDR3 reads CASSPSGSGGEQFF.

The chain joins TRBV15 to TRBJ2-3; absent DNA, TCRdb's TRBD2 call cannot be checked. The length of the CDR3 is 15 residues. Germline V gene lookup returns CDR1 LNHNV and CDR2 YYDKDF (reference sequence). CDR3 region: CATSGTSGKTDTQYF.

The rearrangement uses TRBV9 and TRBJ2-1; TCRdb reports TRBD2, a call that lacks DNA to check it against. The germline V gene has CDR1 SGDLS and CDR2 YYNGEE. The CDR3 consists of 13 residues. CDR3 region: CASSVGDSYEQFF.

The CDR3 protein is CSARDAGTGFNEQYF. The V gene is TRBV20-1, the J gene TRBJ2-7; the TCRdb D gene call, TRBD1, has no DNA to confirm it. Germline V gene data show CDR1 as DFQATT and CDR2 as SNEGSKA (reference sequence). The CDR3 runs 15 residues.

V usage is TRBV4-2 and J usage is TRBJ2-1; without DNA, the TCRdb call of TRBD2 cannot be checked. CDR1 LGHNA and CDR2 YNFKEQ come from the germline V gene. The CDR3 consists of 17 residues. Here the CDR3 reads CASSQAGLAGDYNEQFF.

The rearrangement uses TRBV5-1 and TRBJ2-1; without DNA, the TCRdb call of TRBD1 cannot be checked. Germline V gives CDR1 SGHRS, CDR2 YFSETQ. CDR3 size: 16 residues. The CDR3: CASSLAAGGLVNEQFF.

This rearrangement joins TRBV11-1 to TRBJ2-7; TCRdb calls TRBD2, which cannot be checked without DNA. This CDR3 spans 15 amino acids. CDR1 is SGHAT and CDR2 is FQDESV in the germline V gene (reference sequence). The CDR3 here is CASSVGTPSSYEQYF.

The genes are TRBV24-1 and TRBJ1-5; lacking DNA, the TRBD1 call made by TCRdb goes unchecked. The CDR3 consists of 15 residues. Germline values: CDR1 KGHDR, CDR2 SFDVKD. CDR3: CATSDGTGGPQPQHF.

This chain joins TRBV11-1 and TRBJ2-5; TCRdb's D call of TRBD1 is untestable without DNA. CDR1 is SGHAT and CDR2 is FQDESV in the germline V gene (reference sequence). The CDR3 has 15 amino acids. The CDR3 region is CASSHRGQGLETQYF.

The chain combines TRBV5-1 with TRBJ2-1. Germline V CDR1 and CDR2: SGHRS, YFSETQ. This CDR3 is built from 15 residues. The chain's CDR3 is CASSLGSLRYNEQFF.